This T cell receptor beta chain was identified during a study of T cell repertoires in cytomegalovirus infection. Study in general: An indication of both CMV infection and matching HLA type came from public TCR beta signatures.

MiXCR, run by TCRdb on the reads, gives a single entry per CDR3 protein. This table has hundreds of thousands of distinct CDR3 sequences, 20% to 25% appearing once. This clonotype has at least ten counts. What it binds is unknown. The study's findings and limits: What dominated the ex vivo response were HLA-C-restricted CMV-specific TCR beta clonotypes. The study identified carriers of CMV plus the relevant HLA from cumulative public TCR beta family frequency.

Germline trimming cut 3 bases from V and 0 bases from J; bases unmatched to any gene: 4. The germline V gene has CDR1 LGHNT and CDR2 FRNRAP. CDR3 size: 15 residues. The sample consisted of CD8+ T cells from PBMCs. V is TRBV12-5 and J is TRBJ2-7, with TRBD1 identical over 8 bases. This receptor was taken from a human donor in good health (CMV status not recorded). Some clones in this sample may be carry-over from other donors' samples. CDR3 residues: CASGLPGQGSYEQYF. The CDR3 DNA sequence: TGTGCTAGTGGTTTACCCGGACAGGGCTCCTACGAGCAGTACTTC.